Reported below is one T cell receptor (beta chain). Likely a read error: the CDR3 ends without its conserved phenylalanine or tryptophan. The data derive from a study of cytomegalovirus exposure and HLA in healthy donors. Both 60 Vbeta primers and 13 Jbeta primers went into the PCR. Using immunoSEQ multiplex PCR, the repertoire was profiled, and TCRdb retains in-frame clones only, with some absent. Among over 110,000 clones listed, around three quarters were seen once. The sequenced sample consisted of PBMCs. The origin of this receptor is a woman aged 18-30 years in good health and CMV-seropositive.

Here the CDR3 DNA reads TGCGCCAGCGGGGGGGAGTGGACTGAAGCTTTCTCT. Translated, it gives CASGGEWTEAFS. The V gene is TRBV5-1, the J gene TRBJ1-1; D perhaps matches TRBD1 (5 bases). V shed 7 bases and J shed 5 bases, with 12 bases lying between them. CDR1 is SGHRS and CDR2 is YFSETQ in the germline V gene. The CDR3 totals 12 residues.